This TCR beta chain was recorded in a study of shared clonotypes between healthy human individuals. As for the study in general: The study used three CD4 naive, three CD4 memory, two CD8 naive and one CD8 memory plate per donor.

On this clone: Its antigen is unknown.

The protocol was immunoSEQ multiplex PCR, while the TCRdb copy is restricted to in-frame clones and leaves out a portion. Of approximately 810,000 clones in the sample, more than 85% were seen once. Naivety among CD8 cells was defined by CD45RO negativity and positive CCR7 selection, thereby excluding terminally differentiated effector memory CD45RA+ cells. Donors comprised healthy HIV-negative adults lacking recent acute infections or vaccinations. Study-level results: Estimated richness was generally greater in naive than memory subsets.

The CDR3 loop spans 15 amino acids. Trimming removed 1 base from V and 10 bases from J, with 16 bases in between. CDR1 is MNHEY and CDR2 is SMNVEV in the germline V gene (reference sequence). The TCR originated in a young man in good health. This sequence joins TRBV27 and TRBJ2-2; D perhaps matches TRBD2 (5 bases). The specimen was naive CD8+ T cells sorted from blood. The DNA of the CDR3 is TGTGCCAGCAGTTTATGGTCTAGCACCCGGGAGGAGCTGTTTTTT. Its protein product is CASSLWSSTREELFF.